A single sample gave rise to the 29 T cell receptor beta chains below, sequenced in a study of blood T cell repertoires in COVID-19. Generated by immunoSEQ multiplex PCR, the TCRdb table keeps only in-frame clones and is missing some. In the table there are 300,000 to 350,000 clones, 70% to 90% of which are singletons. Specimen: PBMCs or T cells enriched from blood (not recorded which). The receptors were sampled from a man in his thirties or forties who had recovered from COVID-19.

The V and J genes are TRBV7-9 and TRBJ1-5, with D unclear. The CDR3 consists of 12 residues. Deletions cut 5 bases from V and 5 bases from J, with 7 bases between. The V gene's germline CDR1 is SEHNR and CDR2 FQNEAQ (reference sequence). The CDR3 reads CASSLGDQPQHF. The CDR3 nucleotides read TGTGCCAGCAGCCTCGGAGATCAGCCCCAGCATTTT.

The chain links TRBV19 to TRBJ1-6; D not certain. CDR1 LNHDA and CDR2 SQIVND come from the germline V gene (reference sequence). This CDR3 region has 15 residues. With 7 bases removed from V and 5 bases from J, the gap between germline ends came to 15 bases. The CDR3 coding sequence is TGTGCCAGTATGCCCAGCGGACTAAATAATTCACCCCTCCACTTT. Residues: CASMPSGLNNSPLHF. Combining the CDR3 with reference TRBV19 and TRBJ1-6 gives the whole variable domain DGGITQSPKYLFRKEGQNVTLSCEQNLNHDAMYWYRQDPGQGLRLIYYSQIVNDFQKGDIAEGYSVSREKKESFPLTVTSAQKNPTAFYLCASMPSGLNNSPLHFGNGTRLTVT.

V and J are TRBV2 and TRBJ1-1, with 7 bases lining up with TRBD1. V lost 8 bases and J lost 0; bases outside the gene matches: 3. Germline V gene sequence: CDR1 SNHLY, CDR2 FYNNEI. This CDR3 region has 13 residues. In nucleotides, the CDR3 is TGTGCCAGCTTTGGGACAGTGAACACTGAAGCTTTCTTT. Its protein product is CASFGTVNTEAFF.

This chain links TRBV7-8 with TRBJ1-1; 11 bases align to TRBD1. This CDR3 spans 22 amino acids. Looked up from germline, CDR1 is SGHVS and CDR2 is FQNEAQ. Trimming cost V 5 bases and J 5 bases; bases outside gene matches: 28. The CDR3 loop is CASSAHPTRGTGGFFGGTEAFF. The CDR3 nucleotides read TGTGCCAGCAGCGCCCACCCTACCCGTGGGACAGGGGGTTTTTTTGGAGGGACTGAAGCTTTCTTT.

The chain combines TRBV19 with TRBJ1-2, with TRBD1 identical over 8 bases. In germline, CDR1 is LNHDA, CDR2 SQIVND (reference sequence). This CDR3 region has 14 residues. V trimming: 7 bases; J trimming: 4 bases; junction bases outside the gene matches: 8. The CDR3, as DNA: TGTGCCAGTAAGGCGACAGGGGATTTCTATGGCTACACCTTC. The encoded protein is CASKATGDFYGYTF.

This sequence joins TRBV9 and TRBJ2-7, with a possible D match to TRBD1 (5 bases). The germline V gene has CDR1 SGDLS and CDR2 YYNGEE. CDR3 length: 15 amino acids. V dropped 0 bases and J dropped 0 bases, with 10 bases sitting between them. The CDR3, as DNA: TGTGCCAGCAGCGTAGGTGGCAGGGCCTCCTACGAGCAGTACTTC. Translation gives CASSVGGRASYEQYF.

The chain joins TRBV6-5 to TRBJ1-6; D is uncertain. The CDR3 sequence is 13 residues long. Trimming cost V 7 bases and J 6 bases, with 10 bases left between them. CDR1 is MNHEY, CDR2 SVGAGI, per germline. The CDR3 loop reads CASKTAPNSPLHF. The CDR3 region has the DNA TGTGCCAGCAAAACAGCCCCTAATTCACCCCTCCACTTT.

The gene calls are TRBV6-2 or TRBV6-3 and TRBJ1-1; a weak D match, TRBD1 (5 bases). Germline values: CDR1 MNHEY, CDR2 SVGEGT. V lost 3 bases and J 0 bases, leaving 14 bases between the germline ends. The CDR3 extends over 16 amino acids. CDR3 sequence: CASSYNQQALNTEAFF. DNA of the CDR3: TGTGCCAGCAGTTATAACCAACAGGCCCTGAACACTGAAGCTTTCTTT.

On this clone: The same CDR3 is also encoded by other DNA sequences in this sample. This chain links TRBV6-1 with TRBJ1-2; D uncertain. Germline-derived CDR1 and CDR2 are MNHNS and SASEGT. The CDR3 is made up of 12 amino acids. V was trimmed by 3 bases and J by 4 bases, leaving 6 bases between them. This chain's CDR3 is CASSEGSYGYTF. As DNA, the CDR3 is TGTGCCAGCAGTGAGGGCAGCTATGGCTACACCTTC.

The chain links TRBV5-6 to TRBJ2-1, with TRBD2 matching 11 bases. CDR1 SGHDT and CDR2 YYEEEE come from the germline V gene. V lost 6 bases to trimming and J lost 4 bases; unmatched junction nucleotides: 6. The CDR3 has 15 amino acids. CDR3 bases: TGTGCCAGCAACACCGGGACTAGCGGATACAATGAGCAGTTCTTC. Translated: CASNTGTSGYNEQFF. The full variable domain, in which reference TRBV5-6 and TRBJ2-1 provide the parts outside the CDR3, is DAGVTQSPTHLIKTRGQQVTLRCSPKSGHDTVSWYQQALGQGPQFIFQYYEEEERQRGNFPDRFSGHQFPNYSSELNVNALLLGDSALYLCASNTGTSGYNEQFFGPGTRLTVL.

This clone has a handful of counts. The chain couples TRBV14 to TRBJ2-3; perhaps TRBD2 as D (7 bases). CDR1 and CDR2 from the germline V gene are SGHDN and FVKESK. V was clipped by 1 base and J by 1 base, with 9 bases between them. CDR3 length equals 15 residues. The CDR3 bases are TGTGCCAGCAGCCAAGTGGGGGGGCGCACAGATACGCAGTATTTT. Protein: CASSQVGGRTDTQYF.

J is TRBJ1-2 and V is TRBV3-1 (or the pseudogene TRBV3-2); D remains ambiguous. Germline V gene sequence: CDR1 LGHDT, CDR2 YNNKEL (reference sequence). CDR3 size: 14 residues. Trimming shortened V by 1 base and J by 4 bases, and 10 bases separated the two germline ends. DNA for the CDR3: TGTGCCAGCAGCCAAGCGGGAGTTGTCTATGGCTACACCTTC. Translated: CASSQAGVVYGYTF.

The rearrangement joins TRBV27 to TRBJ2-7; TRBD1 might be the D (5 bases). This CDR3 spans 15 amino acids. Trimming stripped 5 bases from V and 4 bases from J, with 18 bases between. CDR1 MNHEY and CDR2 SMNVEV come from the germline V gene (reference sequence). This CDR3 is CASSPQTAAKYEQYF. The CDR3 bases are TGTGCCAGCAGTCCCCAGACAGCAGCAAAATACGAGCAGTACTTC.

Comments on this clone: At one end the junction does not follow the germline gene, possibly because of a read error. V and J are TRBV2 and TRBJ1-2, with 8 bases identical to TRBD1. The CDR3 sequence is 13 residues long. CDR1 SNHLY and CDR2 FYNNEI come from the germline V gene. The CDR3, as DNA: TGTGCCAGCAGGGAAGACAGGGGAATAGGCTACACCTTC. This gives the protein CASREDRGIGYTF.

CDR3 region: CATSPSRGNQPQHF. In nucleotides, the CDR3 is TGTGCCACCAGTCCGTCCAGGGGCAATCAGCCCCAGCATTTT. This chain joins TRBV15 and TRBJ1-5; perhaps TRBD1 as D (5 bases). The CDR3 has 14 amino acids. Germline assignment: CDR1 LNHNV and CDR2 YYDKDF (reference sequence). V dropped 6 bases and J dropped 2 bases, with 11 bases sitting between them.

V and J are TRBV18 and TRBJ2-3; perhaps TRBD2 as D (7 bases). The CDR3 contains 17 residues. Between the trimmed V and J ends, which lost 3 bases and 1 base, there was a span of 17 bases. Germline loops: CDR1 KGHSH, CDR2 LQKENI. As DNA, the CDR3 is TGTGCCAGCTCACCCCTCCAGGGGCTAGCGGGCACAGATACGCAGTATTTT. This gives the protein CASSPLQGLAGTDTQYF.

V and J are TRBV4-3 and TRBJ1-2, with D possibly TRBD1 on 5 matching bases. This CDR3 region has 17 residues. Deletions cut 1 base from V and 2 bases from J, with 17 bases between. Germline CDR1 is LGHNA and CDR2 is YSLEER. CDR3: CASSQATGDYGNYGYTF. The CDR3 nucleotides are TGCGCCAGCAGCCAAGCGACGGGGGACTACGGAAACTATGGCTACACCTTC.

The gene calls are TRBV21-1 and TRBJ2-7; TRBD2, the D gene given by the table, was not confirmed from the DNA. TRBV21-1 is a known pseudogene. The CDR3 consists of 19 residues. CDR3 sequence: CASSYLSGTSGSPPYEQYF. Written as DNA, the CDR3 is TGTGCCAGCAGCTATCTTTCCGGGACTAGCGGATCCCCACCTTACGAGCAGTACTTC.

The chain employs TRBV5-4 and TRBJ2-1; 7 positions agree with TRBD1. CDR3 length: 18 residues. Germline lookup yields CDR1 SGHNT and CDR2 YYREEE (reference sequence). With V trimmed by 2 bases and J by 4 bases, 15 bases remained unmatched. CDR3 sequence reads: CASSLTRTGARPYNEQFF. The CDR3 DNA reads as TGTGCCAGCAGCTTAACACGGACAGGAGCCCGCCCTTACAATGAGCAGTTCTTC.

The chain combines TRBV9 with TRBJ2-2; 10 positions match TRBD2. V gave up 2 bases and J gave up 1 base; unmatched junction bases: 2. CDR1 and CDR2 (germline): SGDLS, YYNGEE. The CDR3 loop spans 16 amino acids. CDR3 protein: CASSVQRGGNTGELFF. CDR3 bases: TGTGCCAGCAGCGTTCAGCGGGGGGGGAACACCGGGGAGCTGTTTTTT. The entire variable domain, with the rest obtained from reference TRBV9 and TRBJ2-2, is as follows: DSGVTQTPKHLITATGQRVTLRCSPRSGDLSVYWYQQSLDQGLQFLIQYYNGEERAKGNILERFSAQQFPDLHSELNLSSLELGDSALYFCASSVQRGGNTGELFFGEGSRLTVL.

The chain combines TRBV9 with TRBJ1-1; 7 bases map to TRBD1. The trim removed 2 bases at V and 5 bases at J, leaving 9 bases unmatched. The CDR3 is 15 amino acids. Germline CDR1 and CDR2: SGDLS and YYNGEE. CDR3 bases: TGTGCCAGCAGCGTCCTCTCAGGGGGTGGGACTGAAGCTTTCTTT. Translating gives CASSVLSGGGTEAFF.

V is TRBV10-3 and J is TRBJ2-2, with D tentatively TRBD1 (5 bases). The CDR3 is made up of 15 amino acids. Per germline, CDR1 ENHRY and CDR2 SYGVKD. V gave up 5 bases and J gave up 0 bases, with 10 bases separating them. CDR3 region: CAISSTVANTGELFF. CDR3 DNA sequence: TGTGCCATCAGTTCGACAGTAGCGAACACCGGGGAGCTGTTTTTT.

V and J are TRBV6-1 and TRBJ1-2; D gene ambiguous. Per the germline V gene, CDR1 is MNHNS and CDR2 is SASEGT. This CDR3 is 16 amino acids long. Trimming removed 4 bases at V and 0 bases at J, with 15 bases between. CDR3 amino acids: CASSATPGKTNYGYTF. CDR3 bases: TGTGCCAGCAGTGCAACTCCCGGGAAAACTAACTATGGCTACACCTTC.

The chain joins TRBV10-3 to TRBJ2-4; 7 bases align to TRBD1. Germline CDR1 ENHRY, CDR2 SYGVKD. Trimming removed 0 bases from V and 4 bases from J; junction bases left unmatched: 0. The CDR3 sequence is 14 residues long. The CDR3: CAISESTGKNIQYF. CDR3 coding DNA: TGTGCCATCAGTGAGTCGACAGGGAAAAACATTCAGTACTTC.

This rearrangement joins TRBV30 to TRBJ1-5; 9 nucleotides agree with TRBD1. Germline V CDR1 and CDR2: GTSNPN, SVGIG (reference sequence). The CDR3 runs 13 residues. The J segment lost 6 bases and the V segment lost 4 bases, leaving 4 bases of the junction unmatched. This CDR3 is CAWTTGGRQPQHF. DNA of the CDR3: TGTGCCTGGACGACAGGGGGGCGTCAGCCCCAGCATTTT.

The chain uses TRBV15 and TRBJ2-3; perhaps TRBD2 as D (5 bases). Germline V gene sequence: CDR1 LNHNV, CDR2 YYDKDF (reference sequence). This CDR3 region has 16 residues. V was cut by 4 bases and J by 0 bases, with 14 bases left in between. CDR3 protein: CATSMGTRGSTDTQYF. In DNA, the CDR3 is TGTGCCACCAGCATGGGAACCCGGGGAAGCACAGATACGCAGTATTTT.

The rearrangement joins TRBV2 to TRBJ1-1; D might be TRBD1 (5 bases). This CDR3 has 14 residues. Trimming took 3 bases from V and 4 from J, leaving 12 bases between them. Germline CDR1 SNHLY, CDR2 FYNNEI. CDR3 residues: CASSDTGPATEAFF. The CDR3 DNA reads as TGTGCCAGCAGTGACACAGGACCAGCCACTGAAGCTTTCTTT.

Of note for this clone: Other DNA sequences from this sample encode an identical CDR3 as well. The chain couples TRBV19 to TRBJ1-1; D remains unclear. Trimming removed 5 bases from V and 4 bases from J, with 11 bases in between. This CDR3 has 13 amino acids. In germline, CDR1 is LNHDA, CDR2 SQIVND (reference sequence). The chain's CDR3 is CASSHRGGTEAFF. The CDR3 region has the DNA TGTGCCAGTAGTCATCGGGGAGGCACTGAAGCTTTCTTT. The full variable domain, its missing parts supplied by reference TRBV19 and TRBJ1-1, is DGGITQSPKYLFRKEGQNVTLSCEQNLNHDAMYWYRQDPGQGLRLIYYSQIVNDFQKGDIAEGYSVSREKKESFPLTVTSAQKNPTAFYLCASSHRGGTEAFFGQGTRLTVV.

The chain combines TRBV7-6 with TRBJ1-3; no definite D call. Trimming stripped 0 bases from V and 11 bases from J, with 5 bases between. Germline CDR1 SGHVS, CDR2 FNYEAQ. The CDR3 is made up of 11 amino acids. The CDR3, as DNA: TGTGCCAGCAGCTTAGCCCTCCCCATATATTTT. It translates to CASSLALPIYF.